This is a list of T cell receptor beta chains from one sample in a study of vaccination effects on CD4 cells after COVID-19. Sequenced by immunoSEQ multiplex PCR; TCRdb stores in-frame clones only, minus some. The repertoire holds tens of thousands of clones, with about 66% as singletons. Antigens of these TCRs are unknown. Material: CD4+ T cells from PBMCs cultured with HCoV-OC43 spike peptides, obtained before COVID-19 vaccination. The receptor set was obtained from a human donor who received a COVID-19 vaccine. The CDR3 runs from the conserved cysteine through the conserved F or W. A D gene is named only where the DNA matches it firmly. Some rows have no size entry. The others give once, few or many, or a class for an expanded clone.

d_gene: .
j_gene: TRBJ2-1
len: 14
abundance: .
v_gene: TRBV7-8
CDR3aa: CASSLLVPAHEQFF
CDR3nt: TGTGCCAGCAGCCTCCTCGTTCCGGCCCATGAGCAGTTCTTC

d_gene: TRBD2
j_gene: TRBJ2-1
len: 15
abundance: .
v_gene: TRBV3-1/TRBV3-2
CDR3aa: CASSQGGGPYNEQFF
CDR3nt: TGTGCCAGCAGCCAGGGCGGGGGGCCCTACAATGAGCAGTTCTTC

d_gene: .
j_gene: TRBJ1-5
len: 13
abundance: .
v_gene: TRBV7-9
CDR3aa: CASSLNEDQPQHF
CDR3nt: TGTGCCAGCAGCTTAAACGAGGACCAGCCCCAGCATTTT

d_gene: .
j_gene: TRBJ2-7
len: 12
abundance: .
v_gene: TRBV5-4
CDR3aa: CASSLEGYEQYF
CDR3nt: TGTGCCAGCAGCTTGGAAGGCTACGAGCAGTACTTC

d_gene: .
j_gene: TRBJ1-1
len: 14
abundance: few
v_gene: TRBV11-3
CDR3aa: CASSLDRANSEAFF
CDR3nt: TGTGCCAGCAGCCTGGACCGGGCGAACAGTGAAGCTTTCTTT

d_gene: .
j_gene: TRBJ2-7
len: 11
abundance: .
v_gene: TRBV5-4
CDR3aa: CASSLIDEQYF
CDR3nt: TGTGCCAGCAGCTTGATCGACGAGCAGTACTTC

d_gene: .
j_gene: TRBJ1-1
len: 11
abundance: few
v_gene: TRBV6-5
CDR3aa: CASIGDTEAFF
CDR3nt: TGTGCCAGCATAGGGGACACTGAAGCTTTCTTT

d_gene: .
j_gene: TRBJ1-1
len: 16
abundance: few
v_gene: TRBV9
CDR3aa: CASSWGEGRMSTEAFF
CDR3nt: TGTGCCAGCAGTTGGGGGGAGGGCAGAATGAGCACTGAAGCTTTCTTT

d_gene: TRBD2
j_gene: TRBJ2-3
len: 16
abundance: .
v_gene: TRBV5-1
CDR3aa: CASSLFNGGATDTQYF
CDR3nt: TGCGCCAGCAGCTTGTTTAACGGGGGGGCCACAGATACGCAGTATTTT

d_gene: .
j_gene: TRBJ1-2
len: 13
abundance: .
v_gene: TRBV27
CDR3aa: CASSSPTADGYTF
CDR3nt: TGTGCCAGCAGTAGCCCGACAGCGGATGGCTACACCTTC

d_gene: .
j_gene: TRBJ2-7
len: 12
abundance: .
v_gene: TRBV2
CDR3aa: CASRVSSYEQYF
CDR3nt: TGTGCCAGCAGGGTCAGCTCCTACGAGCAGTACTTC

d_gene: TRBD1
j_gene: TRBJ2-2
len: 14
abundance: .
v_gene: TRBV29-1
CDR3aa: CSVQGQGNTGELFF
CDR3nt: TGCAGCGTCCAAGGACAGGGGAACACCGGGGAGCTGTTTTTT

d_gene: TRBD2
j_gene: TRBJ2-2
len: 15
abundance: .
v_gene: TRBV6-1
CDR3aa: CASSEASGSTGELFF
CDR3nt: TGTGCCAGCAGTGAAGCTAGCGGGAGCACCGGGGAGCTGTTTTTT

d_gene: TRBD1
j_gene: TRBJ2-7
len: 16
abundance: .
v_gene: TRBV10-3
CDR3aa: CAISDAGDRTSYEQYF
CDR3nt: TGTGCCATCAGTGATGCCGGGGACAGGACCTCCTACGAGCAGTACTTC

d_gene: TRBD1
j_gene: TRBJ1-3
len: 16
abundance: .
v_gene: TRBV7-9
CDR3aa: CASSKGQGGSGNTIYF
CDR3nt: TGTGCCAGCAGCAAAGGACAGGGTGGCTCTGGAAACACCATATATTTT

d_gene: .
j_gene: TRBJ1-2
len: 12
abundance: medium-sized
v_gene: TRBV3-1/TRBV3-2
CDR3aa: CASSQGNSGYTF
CDR3nt: TGTGCCAGCAGCCAGGGAAATAGTGGCTACACCTTC

d_gene: .
j_gene: TRBJ2-7
len: 14
abundance: .
v_gene: TRBV27
CDR3aa: CASRKVGKSYEQYF
CDR3nt: TGTGCCAGCAGGAAAGTGGGGAAAAGTTACGAGCAGTACTTC